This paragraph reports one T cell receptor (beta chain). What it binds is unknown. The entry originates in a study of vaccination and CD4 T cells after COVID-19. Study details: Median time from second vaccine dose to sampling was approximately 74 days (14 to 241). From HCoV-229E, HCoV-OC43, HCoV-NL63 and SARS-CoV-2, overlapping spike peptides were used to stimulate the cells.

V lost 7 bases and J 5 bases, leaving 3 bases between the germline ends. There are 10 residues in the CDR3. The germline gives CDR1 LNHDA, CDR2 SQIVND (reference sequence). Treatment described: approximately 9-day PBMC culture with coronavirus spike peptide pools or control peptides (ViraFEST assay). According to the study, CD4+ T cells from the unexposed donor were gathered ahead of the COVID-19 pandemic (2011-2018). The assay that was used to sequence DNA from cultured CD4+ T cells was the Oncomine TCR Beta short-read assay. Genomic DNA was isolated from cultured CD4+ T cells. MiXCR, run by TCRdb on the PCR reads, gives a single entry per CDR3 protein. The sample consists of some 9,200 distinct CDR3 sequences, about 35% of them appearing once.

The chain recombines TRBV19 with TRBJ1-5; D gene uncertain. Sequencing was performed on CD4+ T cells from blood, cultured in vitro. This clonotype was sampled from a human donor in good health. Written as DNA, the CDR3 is TGTGCCAGTAACGATCAGCCCCAGCATTTT. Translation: CASNDQPQHF.